A single sample gave rise to the 30 T cell receptor beta chains below, sequenced in a study of read filtering for tumor transcriptome and immune sequencing. From roughly 400 ng of RNA, a library with molecular barcoded alpha/delta and beta/gamma adaptors was made. TCRdb re-analysed the reads in MiXCR, keeping a single row per CDR3 protein. Of 100,000 to 150,000 distinct CDR3 sequences in the sample, roughly an eighth were seen once. What was sequenced was a population of CD138-negative cells sorted from bone marrow. These receptors were taken from a donor aged 40 or older with multiple myeloma.

This clonotype came up many times. The genes are TRBV7-2 and TRBJ2-3, with a possible D match to TRBD2 (6 bases). The CDR3 has 15 residues. V was pared by 7 bases and J by 4 bases, with 18 bases between. The germline CDR1 and CDR2 sequences are SGHTA and FQGNSA. The CDR3 sequence is CASTRDWATADTQYF. Here the CDR3 DNA reads TGTGCCAGCACCCGGGACTGGGCTACTGCAGATACGCAGTATTTT. The full variable domain, completed using reference TRBV7-2 and TRBJ2-3, is GAGVSQSPSNKVTEKGKDVELRCDPISGHTALYWYRQSLGQGLEFLIYFQGNSAPDKSGLPSDRFSAERTGGSVSTLTIQRTQQEDSAVYLCASTRDWATADTQYFGPGTRLTVL.

There are many counts of this clonotype. In DNA form, the CDR3 reads TGTGCCAGCAGTGATCTTGAGCTACCCTACAATGAGCAGTTCTTC. This codes for CASSDLELPYNEQFF. The chain is built from TRBV2 and TRBJ2-1, with D unclear. Germline V gives CDR1 SNHLY, CDR2 FYNNEI. The CDR3 consists of 15 residues. Trimming stripped 3 bases from V and 2 bases from J, with 11 bases between.

Ten or more counts support this clonotype. This chain's CDR3 is CSARASKVSGIEAFF. The CDR3 DNA sequence: TGCAGTGCTAGGGCTTCTAAGGTTAGCGGAATCGAAGCTTTCTTT. The V gene is TRBV20-1, the J gene TRBJ1-1; D is uncertain. Germline CDR1 and CDR2: DFQATT and SNEGSKA (reference sequence). The CDR3 sequence is 15 residues long. V was trimmed by 3 bases and J by 8 bases, leaving 22 bases between them.

This clonotype has ten or more counts. The chain combines TRBV9 with TRBJ2-2; a weak D match, TRBD2 (6 bases). The CDR3 has 17 residues. V dropped 0 bases and J dropped 4 bases, with 16 bases sitting between them. CDR1 and CDR2 from the germline V gene are SGDLS and YYNGEE. Written as DNA, the CDR3 is TGTGCCAGCAGCGTAGGGGTAGGGCGGGACCCCACCGGGGAGCTGTTTTTT. Amino acid sequence: CASSVGVGRDPTGELFF. Based on the CDR3 plus reference TRBV9 and TRBJ2-2, the full variable domain is DSGVTQTPKHLITATGQRVTLRCSPRSGDLSVYWYQQSLDQGLQFLIQYYNGEERAKGNILERFSAQQFPDLHSELNLSSLELGDSALYFCASSVGVGRDPTGELFFGEGSRLTVL.

This clonotype has a count of ten or more. The gene calls are TRBV14 and TRBJ1-1; D unresolved. CDR3 size: 13 residues. Trimming took 0 bases from V and 2 from J, leaving 4 bases between them. The germline gives CDR1 SGHDN, CDR2 FVKESK. The DNA of the CDR3 is TGTGCCAGCAGCCAAGAGGTAAACACTGAAGCTTTCTTT. Translating it yields CASSQEVNTEAFF.

This clonotype was seen many times. The chain recombines TRBV5-1 with TRBJ2-7, with D possibly matching TRBD2 (6 bases). Trimming left V 1 base short and J 6 bases short, with 8 bases between. Germline CDR1 is SGHRS and CDR2 is YFSETQ. The CDR3 is 12 amino acids. CDR3 DNA: TGCGCCAGCAGCTTGTCCGGGGGCGAGCAGTACTTC. Its translation: CASSLSGGEQYF.

This clonotype was seen repeatedly, ten times or more. The rearrangement uses TRBV12-3 or TRBV12-4 and TRBJ2-1; 11 nucleotides match TRBD2. The CDR3 totals 21 residues. V lost 6 bases, J lost 0 bases, and 19 bases stayed unmatched. The CDR3 region is CASSQRLAGRQDLSSYNEQFF. DNA of the CDR3: TGTGCCAGCAGCCAACGACTAGCGGGACGACAAGACTTGAGCTCCTACAATGAGCAGTTCTTC.

This clonotype showed up many times. This sequence joins TRBV27 and TRBJ2-1, with TRBD2 matching over 10 bases. CDR1 is MNHEY and CDR2 is SMNVEV in the germline V gene (reference sequence). J was trimmed by 4 bases and V by 5 bases; bases with no gene match: 2. The CDR3 spans 14 residues. CDR3 nucleotide sequence: TGTGCCAGCAGTAAGCGGGAGGGATACAATGAGCAGTTCTTC. Protein product: CASSKREGYNEQFF.

Remarks on this clonotype: A read error may explain this, as a much larger clone is one base away. V gene TRBV7-9 combines with J gene TRBJ2-1; D is unclear. There are 15 residues in the CDR3. CDR1 is SEHNR, CDR2 FQNEAQ, per germline (reference sequence). CDR3 nucleotides: TGTGCCAGCAGCTTGGCATCGGGCCAATACAGTGAGCAGTTCTTC. Protein: CASSLASGQYSEQFF.

This clonotype was found many times. The V call is TRBV14, the J call TRBJ2-2; TRBD1 or TRBD2 may be the D gene (5 bases each). Germline CDR1 reads SGHDN; CDR2 reads FVKESK. Trimming stripped 2 bases from V and 5 bases from J, with 21 bases between. CDR3 size: 18 residues. CDR3 loop: CASSQKEAGTIGTGELFF. The DNA for the CDR3 is TGTGCCAGCAGCCAAAAGGAGGCAGGGACCATCGGAACCGGGGAGCTGTTTTTT. Full variable domain (remainder filled in from reference TRBV14 and TRBJ2-2): EAGVTQFPSHSVIEKGQTVTLRCDPISGHDNLYWYRRVMGKEIKFLLHFVKESKQDESGMPNNRFLAERTGGTYSTLKVQPAELEDSGVYFCASSQKEAGTIGTGELFFGEGSRLTVL.

The chain uses TRBV11-1 and TRBJ2-1; 8 bases are shared with TRBD2. Losses at the gene ends were 3 bases for V and 4 bases for J; bases not matched to a gene: 5. Germline CDR1 SGHAT, CDR2 FQDESV (reference sequence). The CDR3 has 15 amino acids. CDR3 residues: CASSFVPGGYNEQFF. The CDR3 nucleotides are TGTGCCAGCAGCTTCGTTCCGGGAGGGTACAATGAGCAGTTCTTC.

This clonotype was picked up a small number of times. A read error is possible here, since a much larger clone lies one base away. Without the conserved terminal phenylalanine or tryptophan, this CDR3 likely stems from a read error. This chain uses TRBV29-1 with TRBJ2-3, with TRBD1 identical over 8 bases. V shed 5 bases and J 4 bases; nucleotides not matched to a gene: 8. The CDR3 consists of 14 residues. CDR1 is SQVTM, CDR2 ANQGSEA, per germline. The CDR3, as DNA: TGCAGCGTTCGACAGGGGATGTACGCAGATACGCAGTATGTT. Its protein is CSVRQGMYADTQYV.

The V and J genes are TRBV29-1 and TRBJ1-1, with TRBD1 matching over 10 bases. CDR1 SQVTM and CDR2 ANQGSEA come from the germline V gene. The CDR3 length is 16 residues. The J segment lost 4 bases and the V segment lost 7 bases, leaving 15 bases of the junction unmatched. CDR3 protein: CSAGPETGGAGTEAFF. CDR3 DNA sequence: TGCAGCGCTGGGCCCGAGACAGGGGGCGCCGGCACTGAAGCTTTCTTT.

This clonotype was observed at least ten times. The rearrangement links TRBV29-1 to TRBJ1-1; maybe TRBD1 (6 bases). Germline V gives CDR1 SQVTM, CDR2 ANQGSEA. The CDR3 runs to 14 residues. The V end was cut by 7 bases, the J end by 4 bases, with 19 bases between. The CDR3 loop reads CSAVPRGGGTEAFF. In DNA form, the CDR3 reads TGCAGCGCGGTACCCAGGGGCGGTGGCACTGAAGCTTTCTTT.

This clonotype occurred a few times. This chain connects TRBV9 to TRBJ2-1; 9 positions agree with TRBD2. J lost 9 bases, V lost 4 bases, and 14 bases had no gene match. The CDR3 runs to 16 residues. In germline, CDR1 is SGDLS, CDR2 YYNGEE. In DNA form, the CDR3 reads TGTGCCAGCAGCTCTCGGAATAGCGGGAGCTTCGGTGAGCAGTTCTTC. Its protein is CASSSRNSGSFGEQFF.

This clonotype was observed at least ten times. The chain links TRBV5-1 to TRBJ2-1, with D possibly matching TRBD2 (6 bases). The V gene lost 1 base and the J gene lost 1 base, with 9 bases spanning the gap. CDR1 is SGHRS, CDR2 YFSETQ, per germline. CDR3 length equals 15 residues. CDR3 bases: TGCGCCAGCAGCTTGCTTCGGGAGTCCTACAATGAGCAGTTCTTC. This gives the protein CASSLLRESYNEQFF. Filled out from reference TRBV5-1 and TRBJ2-1, the complete variable domain reads KAGVTQTPRYLIKTRGQQVTLSCSPISGHRSVSWYQQTPGQGLQFLFEYFSETQRNKGNFPGRFSGRQFSNSRSEMNVSTLELGDSALYLCASSLLRESYNEQFFGPGTRLTVL.

About this clonotype itself: A far larger clone is one nucleotide away, so this likely arose from a read error. The rearrangement uses TRBV7-8 and TRBJ2-5; D may be TRBD2 (5 bases). Per the germline V gene, CDR1 is SGHVS and CDR2 is FQNEAQ. This CDR3 spans 15 amino acids. In DNA form, the CDR3 reads TGTGCCAGCAGCTCCTTCGGGGTTAAGCAAGAGACCCGGTACTTC. Translation gives CASSSFGVKQETRYF.

Many counts were recorded for this clonotype. This sequence joins TRBV7-9 and TRBJ2-3, with TRBD2 matching 8 bases. Germline CDR1 SEHNR, CDR2 FQNEAQ (reference sequence). Losses at the gene ends were 6 bases for V and 0 bases for J; bases not matched to a gene: 11. The CDR3 has 17 amino acids. The CDR3 loop reads CASSRALLAASTDTQYF. CDR3 nucleotides: TGTGCCAGCAGTCGAGCCCTACTAGCGGCTAGCACAGATACGCAGTATTTT.

This clonotype was counted ten times or more. The genes are TRBV12-3 or TRBV12-4 and TRBJ2-3; D not resolved. The V end was cut by 5 bases, the J end by 5 bases, with 11 bases between. The CDR3 covers 13 residues. CDR3 sequence (DNA): TGTGCCAGCAGTCCGCTGACTGGAGATACGCAGTATTTT. Protein: CASSPLTGDTQYF.

CDR3: CASSPDRDRKAFF. The CDR3 DNA reads TGTGCCAGCAGCCCGGACAGGGACCGGAAGGCTTTCTTT. The chain employs TRBV7-3 and TRBJ1-1; 8 nucleotides line up with TRBD1. This CDR3 has 13 residues. The trim removed 5 bases at V and 11 bases at J, leaving 10 bases unmatched. Germline CDR1 reads SGHTA; CDR2 reads FQGTGA.

This clonotype was found many times. This rearrangement joins TRBV11-2 to TRBJ2-3, with D hard to call. In germline, CDR1 is SGHAT, CDR2 FQNNGV. CDR3 length equals 15 residues. The ends were cut back, 1 base at V and 2 bases at J, with 10 bases in the middle. The CDR3 nucleotides read TGTGCCAGCAGCTTAGGTATTAGGGCCACAGATACGCAGTATTTT. Amino acid sequence: CASSLGIRATDTQYF.

This clonotype was recorded many times. The chain couples TRBV14 to TRBJ1-1; D possibly corresponds to TRBD1 (6 bases). The V gene lost 2 bases and the J gene lost 10 bases, with 20 bases spanning the gap. CDR1 and CDR2 (germline): SGHDN, FVKESK. The CDR3 totals 15 residues. In DNA, the CDR3 is TGTGCCAGCAGCCAATGGACTGAGGGTCCCAGGGGAGCTTTCTTT. As protein: CASSQWTEGPRGAFF.

In this sample, this clonotype turned up a few times. A read error may be the cause here, since a much bigger clone is one base away. The V gene is TRBV29-1, the J gene TRBJ2-3; D may be TRBD1 or TRBD2 (6 bases each). The CDR3 loop spans 14 amino acids. CDR1 and CDR2 from the germline V gene are SQVTM and ANQGSEA. As DNA, the CDR3 is TGCAGCTTCGAGGGGGGAGTTAGGACAGATACGCTGTATTTT. It yields the protein CSFEGGVRTDTLYF.

This clonotype was counted ten times or more. V usage is TRBV20-1 and J usage is TRBJ1-5; the D is unclear. Trimming took off 0 bases at V and 0 bases at J, with 12 bases between the two ends. The CDR3 is made up of 16 amino acids. Germline V gene lookup returns CDR1 DFQATT and CDR2 SNEGSKA (reference sequence). CDR3: CSARDGGSYSNQPQHF. The CDR3 DNA sequence: TGCAGTGCTAGAGATGGAGGGTCCTATAGCAATCAGCCCCAGCATTTT.

In this sample, this clonotype turned up once. The junction shows a germline mismatch at one end, possibly a read error. CDR3 residues: CASSQDTTGWSDEQLF. DNA for the CDR3: TGTGCCAGCAGCCAAGATACGACAGGGTGGTCCGATGAGCAGCTCTTT. The chain couples TRBV4-2 to TRBJ2-1; TRBD1 matches at 7 bases. CDR3 length: 16 amino acids. Germline-derived CDR1 and CDR2 are LGHNA and YNFKEQ.

Notes on this clonotype: With a much larger clone just one base away, this may be a read error. The conserved final phenylalanine or tryptophan is absent from the CDR3, which likely points to a read error. The chain joins TRBV7-9 to TRBJ2-2; a possible D gene is TRBD2 (6 bases). Germline V gene sequence: CDR1 SEHNR, CDR2 FQNEAQ (reference sequence). CDR3 length: 14 residues. V was trimmed by 5 bases and J by 7 bases, leaving 14 bases between them. CDR3 DNA: TGTGCCAGCAGCCTCCCAGGGACTGTCGGGGAGCTGTTTTCT. This codes for CASSLPGTVGELFS.

This clonotype was counted between two and nine times. Since a much larger clone is just one base distant, this may be a read error. No conserved phenylalanine or tryptophan ends this CDR3, so it is likely a read error. The CDR3 loop reads CSAEGGQGKEQFL. For the CDR3, the DNA is TGCAGTGCGGAGGGAGGGCAAGGGAAGGAGCAGTTCCTC. V and J are TRBV20-1 and TRBJ2-1; 7 bases are shared with TRBD2. Germline trimming cut 6 bases from V and 10 bases from J; bases unmatched to any gene: 12. The germline gives CDR1 DFQATT, CDR2 SNEGSKA (reference sequence). The CDR3 is 13 residues long.

This clonotype was seen at least ten times. This chain connects TRBV10-1 to TRBJ2-1; D uncertain. Germline CDR1 and CDR2: WNHNN and SYGVQD (reference sequence). The CDR3 loop spans 16 amino acids. V was clipped by 1 base and J by 0 bases, with 10 bases between them. CDR3 DNA sequence: TGCGCCAGCAGTGAGTTTTTCTCGAGCTCCTACAATGAGCAGTTCTTC. Translating it yields CASSEFFSSSYNEQFF.

For this clonotype: A read error is possible here, since a much larger clone lies one base away. The CDR3 region has the DNA TGTGCCAGCAGCTTGTCCGGGCGGGAGGGCCGCGAGCAGTACTTC. Its protein product is CASSLSGREGREQYF. The chain combines TRBV11-2 with TRBJ2-7, with 9 nucleotides matching TRBD2. Germline CDR1 SGHAT, CDR2 FQNNGV. V lost 3 bases and J lost 6; bases outside the gene matches: 9. This CDR3 has 15 residues.

This clonotype appeared many times. V is TRBV6-1 and J is TRBJ1-6, with D perhaps matching TRBD1 (5 bases). This CDR3 is built from 15 residues. CDR1 MNHNS and CDR2 SASEGT come from the germline V gene. V was clipped by 4 bases and J by 7 bases, with 14 bases between them. In nucleotides, the CDR3 is TGTGCCAGCAGTGGGGGGACGGCAGTAAATTCACCCCTCCACTTT. It encodes CASSGGTAVNSPLHF.